The source of this TCR beta chain is a study of cytomegalovirus exposure and HLA in healthy donors. Findings and caveats of the study: Previously analyzed data showed that most TCR beta V segments were productive at a frequency of about 87% or about 30%. A later analysis found TCR association rates differed by HLA locus, highest for DRB1 and lowest for HLA-C.

As concerns this clone: The antigen is undetermined.

This CDR3 region has 20 residues. V lost 3 bases and J lost 0, with 21 bases in between. Per the germline V gene, CDR1 is SGHVS and CDR2 is FNYEAQ. In the PCR, 60 Vbeta and 13 Jbeta primers were used. This table comes from immunoSEQ multiplex PCR, and its TCRdb copy is limited to in-frame clones, with some not included. The sample contains approximately 190,000 clones, roughly four fifths of which appear only once. The rearrangement uses TRBV7-6 and TRBJ2-6; a weak D match, TRBD2 (6 bases). This TCR came from a woman in her forties or fifties in good health and CMV-seropositive. The sequenced sample was PBMCs. The CDR3 DNA reads TGTGCCAGCAGCTTTAAGTGGGGGACTTCTCCTAGCTCTGGGGCCAACGTCCTGACTTTC. This translates into CASSFKWGTSPSSGANVLTF. Variable domain in full (rest from reference TRBV7-6 and TRBJ2-6): GAGVSQSPRYKVTKRGQDVALRCDPISGHVSLYWYRQALGQGPEFLTYFNYEAQQDKSGLPNDRFSAERPEGSISTLTIQRTEQRDSAMYRCASSFKWGTSPSSGANVLTFGAGSRLTVL.